These 24 T cell receptor beta chains originate from one sample sequenced in a study of blood T cell repertoires in COVID-19. Assay: immunoSEQ multiplex PCR; the TCRdb copy retains only in-frame clones and omits some. This sample yields roughly 200,000 clones, of which 80% to 90% are seen a single time; about 4.5% belongs to the top ten. Sample: PBMCs or T cells enriched from blood (not recorded which). Receptors were obtained from a woman aged 25-40 years who had been exposed to COVID-19.

This chain joins TRBV3-1 (or the pseudogene TRBV3-2) and TRBJ1-5, with 8 nucleotides matching TRBD1. The CDR3 runs to 13 residues. CDR1 is LGHDT, CDR2 YNNKEL, per germline (reference sequence). The V gene end was trimmed by 4 bases and the J gene end by 4 bases; junction bases not matched to a gene: 0. The chain's CDR3 is CASSRQGNQPQHF. The CDR3 DNA sequence: TGTGCCAGCAGCCGACAGGGGAATCAGCCCCAGCATTTT.

The genes are TRBV2 and TRBJ1-5; tentative D call: TRBD1 (6 bases). Per germline, CDR1 SNHLY and CDR2 FYNNEI. This CDR3 region has 16 residues. With 6 bases removed from V and 6 bases from J, the gap between germline ends came to 21 bases. The CDR3 DNA follows: TGTGCCAGCAGCAGAGCCGCCGGACAGAATGGTCAGCCCCAGCATTTT. This gives the protein CASSRAAGQNGQPQHF.

The CDR3 region is CASSLVQGNTGELFF. CDR3 DNA: TGCGCCAGCAGCTTGGTTCAGGGGAACACCGGGGAGCTGTTTTTT. The chain combines TRBV5-1 with TRBJ2-2, with a possible D match to TRBD1 (5 bases). This CDR3 spans 15 amino acids. Deletions cut 0 bases from V and 1 base from J, with 7 bases between. Per germline, CDR1 SGHRS and CDR2 YFSETQ.

J is TRBJ1-2 and V is TRBV5-1, with D unclear. The CDR3 runs 11 residues. Trimming took off 4 bases at V and 5 bases at J, with 6 bases between the two ends. The germline gives CDR1 SGHRS, CDR2 YFSETQ. CDR3 loop: CASSPGYGYTF. CDR3 sequence (DNA): TGCGCCAGCAGCCCGGGTTATGGCTACACCTTC.

The chain joins TRBV29-1 to TRBJ1-1; D possibly corresponds to TRBD1 (5 bases). V lost 7 bases and J 0 bases, leaving 9 bases between the germline ends. The CDR3 is 12 amino acids. Germline V gives CDR1 SQVTM, CDR2 ANQGSEA. The CDR3: CSAGRMNTEAFF. The CDR3 DNA reads TGCAGCGCAGGGAGAATGAACACTGAAGCTTTCTTT.

The V call is TRBV6-5, the J call TRBJ2-3, with a weak D call TRBD2 (5 bases). Trimming shortened V by 7 bases and J by 0 bases, and 14 bases separated the two germline ends. This CDR3 spans 15 amino acids. Germline V gene sequence: CDR1 MNHEY, CDR2 SVGAGI. CDR3 amino acids: CASIEGRGSTDTQYF. The CDR3 DNA reads TGTGCCAGCATAGAGGGCCGGGGTAGCACAGATACGCAGTATTTT.

This clone is a singleton in its sample. The V and J genes are TRBV21-1 and TRBJ2-1; the table's D call TRBD2 went unverified against the DNA. TRBV21-1 is shown as a pseudogene. This CDR3 contains 16 residues. CDR3 DNA: TGTGCCAGCAGCAAATTGGGGGAGGGGGAGGCACATGAGCAGTTCTTC. It encodes CASSKLGEGEAHEQFF.

The genes are TRBV2 and TRBJ2-2; D remains unclear. The CDR3 is made up of 15 amino acids. Germline V CDR1 and CDR2: SNHLY, FYNNEI. The ends were cut back, 0 bases at V and 5 bases at J, with 10 bases in the middle. CDR3 amino acids: CASSEAVAVTGELFF. The CDR3 DNA reads as TGTGCCAGCAGTGAAGCGGTTGCGGTAACCGGGGAGCTGTTTTTT.

J is TRBJ2-7 and V is TRBV9; D call uncertain. The CDR3 has 13 residues. V gave up 0 bases and J gave up 3 bases, with 7 bases separating them. Germline assignment: CDR1 SGDLS and CDR2 YYNGEE. CDR3 loop: CASSVGQNYEQYF. The CDR3 DNA reads as TGTGCCAGCAGCGTAGGGCAGAACTACGAGCAGTACTTC.

This sequence joins TRBV19 and TRBJ2-5; TRBD2 matches 11 bases. Losses at the gene ends were 4 bases for V and 4 bases for J; bases not matched to a gene: 2. The germline gives CDR1 LNHDA, CDR2 SQIVND (reference sequence). The CDR3 is 14 amino acids. In DNA, the CDR3 is TGTGCCAGTAGTACTAGCGGGGGGCCAGAGACCCAGTACTTC. This translates into CASSTSGGPETQYF.

The chain is built from TRBV12-2 and TRBJ1-5. TRBV12-2 is a pseudogene locus. This CDR3 has 15 residues. The CDR3 reads CASRFYPGYNQPQHF. CDR3 coding DNA: TGTGCAAGTCGCTTCTATCCGGGGTACAATCAGCCCCAGCATTTT.

The chain employs TRBV28 and TRBJ1-2; TRBD1 agrees at 7 bases. Germline trimming cut 6 bases from V and 4 bases from J; bases unmatched to any gene: 5. Looked up from germline, CDR1 is MDHEN and CDR2 is SYDVKM. The CDR3 has 13 amino acids. The CDR3 loop is CASRSTGSYGYTF. CDR3 nucleotide sequence: TGTGCCAGCAGGTCGACAGGGAGCTATGGCTACACCTTC.

This clone has a handful of counts. This rearrangement joins TRBV12-3 or TRBV12-4 to TRBJ1-1; D is uncertain. This CDR3 is 13 amino acids long. V shed 2 bases and J shed 1 base, with 5 bases lying between them. CDR3 region: CASSLIGNTEAFF. CDR3 sequence (DNA): TGTGCCAGCAGTTTAATCGGGAACACTGAAGCTTTCTTT.

This rearrangement joins TRBV10-3 to TRBJ1-5; the D gene is possibly TRBD1 (5 bases). The V and J ends lost 1 base and 4 bases respectively, with 14 bases between them. Germline V gene sequence: CDR1 ENHRY, CDR2 SYGVKD. The CDR3 consists of 16 residues. For the CDR3, the DNA is TGTGCCATCAGTGAGTTCTCGTCGGGGGAAAATCAGCCCCAGCATTTT. Translation: CAISEFSSGENQPQHF.

The V gene is TRBV5-6, the J gene TRBJ1-3, with D possibly TRBD1 on 5 matching bases. This CDR3 is built from 14 residues. CDR1 SGHDT and CDR2 YYEEEE come from the germline V gene. V lost 7 bases to trimming and J lost 2 bases, with 13 bases between them. The CDR3 protein is CASRRQSAGNTIYF. The CDR3 nucleotides are TGTGCCAGCCGCCGACAGTCTGCTGGAAACACCATATATTTT.

Turning to this clone: Other DNA sequences in this specimen translate into the identical CDR3. The chain recombines TRBV5-1 with TRBJ1-2, with 8 bases identical to TRBD1. After removal of 0 bases from V and 4 bases from J, the junction contained 2 bases not matched to a gene. Germline V gene data show CDR1 as SGHRS and CDR2 as YFSETQ. CDR3 length equals 14 residues. DNA of the CDR3: TGCGCCAGCAGCTTGGGCGGACAGGGCTATGGCTACACCTTC. Amino acids: CASSLGGQGYGYTF.

V and J are TRBV20-1 and TRBJ2-7; D call uncertain. In germline, CDR1 is DFQATT, CDR2 SNEGSKA (reference sequence). V was pared by 5 bases and J by 5 bases, with 10 bases between. This CDR3 is 11 amino acids long. CDR3 residues: CSAHLDHEQYF. The CDR3 DNA is TGCAGTGCTCATCTAGACCACGAGCAGTACTTC.

The chain links TRBV5-4 to TRBJ2-5, with 9 bases that match TRBD2. Germline trimming cut 5 bases from V and 2 bases from J; bases unmatched to any gene: 7. Per germline, CDR1 SGHNT and CDR2 YYREEE (reference sequence). The CDR3 sequence is 15 residues long. For the CDR3, the DNA is TGTGCCAGCAGACCAGCGGGGGGCCTTCAAGAGACCCAGTACTTC. This codes for CASRPAGGLQETQYF.

In regard to this clone: Germline and junction disagree at one end, which may indicate a read error. The chain couples TRBV19 to TRBJ2-3; 13 positions match TRBD2. The CDR3 covers 19 residues. In germline, CDR1 is LNHDA, CDR2 SQIVND (reference sequence). CDR3 nucleotides: TGTGCCAGTACCACCTCTCGATATACTAGCGGGGGGGGCACAGATACTCAGTATTTT. Amino acid sequence: CASTTSRYTSGGGTDTQYF.

The chain carries TRBV7-2 and TRBJ1-5; D is unresolved. The germline V and J ends were trimmed by 5 bases and 1 base, with 12 bases remaining between them. Germline V CDR1 and CDR2: SGHTA, FQGNSA. This CDR3 has 15 amino acids. The CDR3 DNA is TGTGCCAGCAGCCCGTCGCGAGGAAGCAATCAGCCCCAGCATTTT. This gives the protein CASSPSRGSNQPQHF.

The chain is built from TRBV5-4 and TRBJ1-1; tentative D call: TRBD1 (6 bases). The CDR3 contains 14 residues. V dropped 0 bases and J dropped 4 bases, with 10 bases sitting between them. Germline V gene data show CDR1 as SGHNT and CDR2 as YYREEE (reference sequence). The CDR3 loop reads CASSLATGLTEAFF. CDR3 coding DNA: TGTGCCAGCAGCTTGGCCACAGGGCTCACTGAAGCTTTCTTT.

The chain has TRBV5-1 and TRBJ2-2; 8 nucleotides match TRBD1. V was clipped by 4 bases and J by 3 bases; unmatched bases: 5. Germline lookup yields CDR1 SGHRS and CDR2 YFSETQ. This CDR3 comprises 15 residues. This CDR3 is CASSTRGLDTGELFF. The CDR3 nucleotides are TGCGCCAGCAGCACCAGGGGGCTCGACACCGGGGAGCTGTTTTTT.

This clone was picked up a small number of times. The J gene is TRBJ2-2, the V gene TRBV2, with 7 bases matching TRBD1. The CDR3 runs to 14 residues. In germline, CDR1 is SNHLY, CDR2 FYNNEI. V was clipped by 5 bases and J by 5 bases; unmatched bases: 5. CDR3 nucleotides: TGTGCCAGCAGTCAACAGGGGAATACCGGGGAGCTGTTTTTT. This encodes CASSQQGNTGELFF.

The rearrangement joins TRBV4-1 to TRBJ2-1, with 12 nucleotides matching TRBD1. Germline values: CDR1 MGHRA, CDR2 YSYEKL. The CDR3 has 16 amino acids. The V and J ends lost 4 bases and 8 bases, in that order; junction bases with no gene match: 9. Here the CDR3 reads CASSPLGTGGEDEQFF. CDR3 DNA: TGCGCCAGCAGCCCCCTAGGGACAGGGGGCGAGGATGAGCAGTTCTTC.